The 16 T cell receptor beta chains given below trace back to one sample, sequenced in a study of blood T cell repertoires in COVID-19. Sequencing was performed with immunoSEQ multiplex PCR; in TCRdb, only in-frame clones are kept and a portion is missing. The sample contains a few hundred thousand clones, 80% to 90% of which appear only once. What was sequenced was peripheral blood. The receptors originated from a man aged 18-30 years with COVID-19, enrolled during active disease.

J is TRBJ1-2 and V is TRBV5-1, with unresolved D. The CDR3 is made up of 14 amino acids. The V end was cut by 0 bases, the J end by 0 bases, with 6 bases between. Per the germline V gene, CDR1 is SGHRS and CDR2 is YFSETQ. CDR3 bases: TGCGCCAGCAGCTTGGGGGCAACTAACTATGGCTACACCTTC. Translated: CASSLGATNYGYTF. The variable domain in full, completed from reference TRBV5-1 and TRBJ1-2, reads KAGVTQTPRYLIKTRGQQVTLSCSPISGHRSVSWYQQTPGQGLQFLFEYFSETQRNKGNFPGRFSGRQFSNSRSEMNVSTLELGDSALYLCASSLGATNYGYTFGSGTRLTVV.

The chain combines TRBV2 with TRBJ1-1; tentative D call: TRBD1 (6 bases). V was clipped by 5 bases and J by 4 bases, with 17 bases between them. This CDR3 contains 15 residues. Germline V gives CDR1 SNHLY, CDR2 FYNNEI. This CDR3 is CASSYTGRVSTEAFF. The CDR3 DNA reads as TGTGCCAGCAGTTACACAGGGAGAGTAAGCACTGAAGCTTTCTTT.

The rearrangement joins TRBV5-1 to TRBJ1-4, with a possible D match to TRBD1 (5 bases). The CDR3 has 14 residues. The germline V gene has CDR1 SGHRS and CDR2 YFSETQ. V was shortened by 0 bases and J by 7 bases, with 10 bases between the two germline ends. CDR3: CASSLVQGSEKLFF. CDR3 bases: TGCGCCAGCAGCTTGGTCCAGGGAAGTGAAAAACTGTTTTTT. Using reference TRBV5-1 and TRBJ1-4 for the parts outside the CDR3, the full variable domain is KAGVTQTPRYLIKTRGQQVTLSCSPISGHRSVSWYQQTPGQGLQFLFEYFSETQRNKGNFPGRFSGRQFSNSRSEMNVSTLELGDSALYLCASSLVQGSEKLFFGSGTQLSVL.

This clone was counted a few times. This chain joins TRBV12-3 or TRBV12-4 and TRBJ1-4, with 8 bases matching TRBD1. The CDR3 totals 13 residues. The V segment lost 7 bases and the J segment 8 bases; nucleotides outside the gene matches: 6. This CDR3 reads CASTDRVEEKLFF. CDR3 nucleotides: TGTGCCAGCACGGACAGGGTAGAAGAAAAACTGTTTTTT.

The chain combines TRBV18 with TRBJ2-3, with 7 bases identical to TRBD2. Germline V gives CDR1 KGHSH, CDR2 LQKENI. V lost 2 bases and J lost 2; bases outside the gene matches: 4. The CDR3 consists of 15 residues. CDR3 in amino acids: CASSPDSGNTDTQYF. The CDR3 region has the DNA TGTGCCAGCTCACCAGACAGCGGGAACACAGATACGCAGTATTTT.

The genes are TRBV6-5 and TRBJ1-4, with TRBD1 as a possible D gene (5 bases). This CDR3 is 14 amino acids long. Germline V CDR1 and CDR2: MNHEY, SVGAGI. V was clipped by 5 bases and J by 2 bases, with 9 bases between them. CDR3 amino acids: CASSRAGTNEKLFF. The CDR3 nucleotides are TGTGCCAGCAGTAGGGCAGGGACTAATGAAAAACTGTTTTTT.

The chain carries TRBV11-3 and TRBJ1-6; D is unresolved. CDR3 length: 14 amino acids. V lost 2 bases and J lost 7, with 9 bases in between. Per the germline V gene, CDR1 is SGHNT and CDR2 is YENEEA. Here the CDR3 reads CASSLWAQNSPLHF. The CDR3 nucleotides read TGTGCCAGCAGCTTATGGGCCCAGAATTCACCCCTCCACTTT.

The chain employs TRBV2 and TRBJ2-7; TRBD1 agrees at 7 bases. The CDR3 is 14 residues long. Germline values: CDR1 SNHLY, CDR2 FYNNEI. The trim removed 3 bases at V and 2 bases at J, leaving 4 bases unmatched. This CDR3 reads CASSEPTGPYEQYF. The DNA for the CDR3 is TGTGCCAGCAGTGAGCCGACAGGGCCCTACGAGCAGTACTTC. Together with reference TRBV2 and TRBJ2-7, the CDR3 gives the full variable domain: EPEVTQTPSHQVTQMGQEVILRCVPISNHLYFYWYRQILGQKVEFLVSFYNNEISEKSEIFDDQFSVERPDGSNFTLKIRSTKLEDSAMYFCASSEPTGPYEQYFGPGTRLTVT.

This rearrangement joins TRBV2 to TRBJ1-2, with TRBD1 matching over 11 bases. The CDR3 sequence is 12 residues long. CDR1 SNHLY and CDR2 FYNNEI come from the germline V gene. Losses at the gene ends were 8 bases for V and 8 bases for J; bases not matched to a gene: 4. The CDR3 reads CASGQGALGYTF. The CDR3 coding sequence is TGTGCCAGCGGACAGGGGGCTTTGGGCTACACCTTC.

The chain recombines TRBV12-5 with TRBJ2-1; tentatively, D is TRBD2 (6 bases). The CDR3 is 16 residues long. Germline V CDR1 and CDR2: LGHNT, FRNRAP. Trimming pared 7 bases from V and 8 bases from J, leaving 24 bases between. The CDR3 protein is CASAQNRDWRGHEQFF. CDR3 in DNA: TGTGCTAGTGCCCAGAACCGGGACTGGAGGGGACATGAGCAGTTCTTC. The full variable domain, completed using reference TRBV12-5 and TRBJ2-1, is DARVTQTPRHKVTEMGQEVTMRCQPILGHNTVFWYRQTMMQGLELLAYFRNRAPLDDSGMPKDRFSAEMPDATLATLKIQPSEPRDSAVYFCASAQNRDWRGHEQFFGPGTRLTVL.

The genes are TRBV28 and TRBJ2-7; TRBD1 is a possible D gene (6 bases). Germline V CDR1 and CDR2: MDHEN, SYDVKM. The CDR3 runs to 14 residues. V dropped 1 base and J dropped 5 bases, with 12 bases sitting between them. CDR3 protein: CASSLLVQGNEQYF. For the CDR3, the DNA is TGTGCCAGCAGTTTATTGGTACAGGGAAACGAGCAGTACTTC.

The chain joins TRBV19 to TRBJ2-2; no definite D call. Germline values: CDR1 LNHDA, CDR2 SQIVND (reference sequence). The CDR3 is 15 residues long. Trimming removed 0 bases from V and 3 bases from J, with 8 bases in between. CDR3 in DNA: TGTGCCAGTAGTATAGATCAGAGGTACACCGGGGAGCTGTTTTTT. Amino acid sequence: CASSIDQRYTGELFF. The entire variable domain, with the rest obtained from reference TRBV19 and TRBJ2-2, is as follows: DGGITQSPKYLFRKEGQNVTLSCEQNLNHDAMYWYRQDPGQGLRLIYYSQIVNDFQKGDIAEGYSVSREKKESFPLTVTSAQKNPTAFYLCASSIDQRYTGELFFGEGSRLTVL.

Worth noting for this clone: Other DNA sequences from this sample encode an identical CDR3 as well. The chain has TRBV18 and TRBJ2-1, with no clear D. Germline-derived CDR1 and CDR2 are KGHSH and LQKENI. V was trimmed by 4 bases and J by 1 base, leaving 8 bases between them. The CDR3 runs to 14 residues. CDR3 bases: TGTGCCAGCTCACTCTCGGTATCCTACAATGAGCAGTTCTTC. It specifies CASSLSVSYNEQFF.

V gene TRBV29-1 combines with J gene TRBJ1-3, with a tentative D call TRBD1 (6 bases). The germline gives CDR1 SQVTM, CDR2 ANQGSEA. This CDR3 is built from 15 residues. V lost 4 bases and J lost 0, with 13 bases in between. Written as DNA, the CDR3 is TGCAGCGTTGGGGGGGGCCCTCGCTCTGGAAACACCATATATTTT. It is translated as CSVGGGPRSGNTIYF.

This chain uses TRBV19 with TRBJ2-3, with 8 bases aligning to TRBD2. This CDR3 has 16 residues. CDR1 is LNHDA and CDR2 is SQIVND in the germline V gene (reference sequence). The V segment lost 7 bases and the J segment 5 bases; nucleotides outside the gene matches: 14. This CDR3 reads CASNRGGPQTGDTQYF. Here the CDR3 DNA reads TGTGCCAGTAATCGGGGGGGGCCTCAAACGGGAGATACGCAGTATTTT.

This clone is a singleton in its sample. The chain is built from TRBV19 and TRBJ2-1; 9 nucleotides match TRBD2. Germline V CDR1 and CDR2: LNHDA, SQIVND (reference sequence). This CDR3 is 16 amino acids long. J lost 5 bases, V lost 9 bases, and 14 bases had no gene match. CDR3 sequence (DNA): TGTGCCAGCACACCCCTAGCGGGAAGGAAAGACAATGAGCAGTTCTTC. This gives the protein CASTPLAGRKDNEQFF.